The rows below give T cell receptor beta chains drawn from one sample of a study of cytomegalovirus exposure and HLA in healthy donors. Profiled with immunoSEQ multiplex PCR; TCRdb holds only in-frame clones, not every one. The data contain over 130,000 clones, 75% to 85% of them singletons. The sequenced material came from PBMCs. The receptors come from a man aged 50 to 60 in good health and CMV-seronegative. Both conserved end residues are part of each CDR3. D genes are given only for firm matches. Clone size is stated in some rows and not others, as once, few, many or a class when expanded.

d_call j_call cdr3_length v_call clone_size cdr3_nt cdr3_aa
TRBD1 TRBJ1-2 12 TRBV7-3 - TGTGCCAGCAGCCCGGACAGGGTTAGCTACACCTTC CASSPDRVSYTF
- TRBJ1-2 12 TRBV9 few TGTGCCAGCAGCGTAGTAGGAGATGGCTACACCTTC CASSVVGDGYTF
- TRBJ1-2 18 TRBV4-1 - TGCGCCAGCAGCCAAGATAGGAGCCCCCCCGGGGCTAACTATGGCTACACCTTC CASSQDRSPPGANYGYTF
TRBD2 TRBJ2-1 15 TRBV7-3 few TGTGCCAGCAGCCCAGGACTAGCGGGGTACAATGAGCAGTTCTTC CASSPGLAGYNEQFF
- TRBJ2-7 14 TRBV7-8 - TGTGCCAGCAGCTTAGGGGGCGGGGGCGGCGAGCAGTACTTC CASSLGGGGGEQYF
- TRBJ1-2 12 TRBV30 - TGTGCCTGGATGTACAGGGCGGATGGCTACACCTTC CAWMYRADGYTF
- TRBJ1-4 15 TRBV11-2 - TGTGCCAGCAGCTTAGATCTCGCAGGCAATGAAAAACTGTTTTTT CASSLDLAGNEKLFF
TRBD1 TRBJ1-1 14 TRBV9 few TGTGCCAGCAGCGGAATACAGGGGGCAACTGAAGCTTTCTTT CASSGIQGATEAFF
- TRBJ1-2 14 TRBV5-1 - TGCGCCAGCAGTTCAGGGCTGCTCAACTATGGCTACACCTTC CASSSGLLNYGYTF
- TRBJ1-3 18 TRBV7-9 - TGTGCCAGCAGCTCTTCGACAGGCCGACCCGGGAAAGGAAACACCATATATTTT CASSSSTGRPGKGNTIYF
TRBD1 TRBJ1-5 15 TRBV7-8 - TGTGCCAGCAGCACGGGACAGGGGGTCTATCAGCCCCAGCATTTT CASSTGQGVYQPQHF
- TRBJ2-7 15 TRBV19 - TGTGCCAGTAGTATAGGAGGACTACACCCCTACGAGCAGTACTTC CASSIGGLHPYEQYF
TRBD1 TRBJ2-7 14 TRBV11-2 once TGTGCCAGCAGCTCCCTACAGGGGACCTACGAGCAGTACTTC CASSSLQGTYEQYF
- TRBJ2-3 14 TRBV5-8 few TGTGCCAGCAGCTCAACTGACAGACCAGATACGCAGTATTTT CASSSTDRPDTQYF
TRBD1 TRBJ1-4 15 TRBV7-9 - TGTGCCAGCAGCTTAAACAGGGGGGGAGATGAAAAACTGTTTTTT CASSLNRGGDEKLFF
TRBD1 TRBJ1-4 16 TRBV11-2 - TGTGCCAGCAGCTTAGACGGACAGGGAAAGAATGAAAAACTGTTTTTT CASSLDGQGKNEKLFF
TRBD1 TRBJ2-2 15 TRBV15 few TGTGCCACCAGCAGTAGACAGGGGAACACCGGGGAGCTGTTTTTT CATSSRQGNTGELFF